The rows below give T cell receptor beta chains drawn from one sample of a study of Graves' ophthalmopathy and Graves' hyperthyroidism. Each CDR3 protein is one row after TCRdb ran MiXCR on the multiplex PCR reads. The sample includes 57,000 or so distinct CDR3 sequences, less than 55% of them seen just once. The source material was peripheral blood. The receptors were sampled from an adult woman with Graves' ophthalmopathy. The CDR3 runs from the conserved cysteine through the conserved F or W. The D gene is left open where the match is weak. The size entry is marked missing in some rows and otherwise reads once, few, many or a size class.

clone_size d_call j_call v_call cdr3_nt cdr3_aa
medium-sized TRBD2 TRBJ2-7 TRBV7-2 TGTGCCAGCAGCCGGACTAGTTCGGGGCAGTACTTC CASSRTSSGQYF
. TRBD1 TRBJ2-2 TRBV2 TGTGCCAGCAGTGGGGACAGCAGGGGGGAGCTGTTTTTT CASSGDSRGELFF
many TRBD1 TRBJ2-7 TRBV20-1 TGCAGTGCCCCTTCGGGGCACGACAGGGGGCAGGGCGAGCAGTACTTC CSAPSGHDRGQGEQYF
medium-sized . TRBJ1-2 TRBV9 TGTGCCAGCAGCCCAAGAGACGGGTTCTATGGCTACACCTTC CASSPRDGFYGYTF
medium-sized . TRBJ1-2 TRBV7-2 TGTGCCAGCAGCATCATCAATTATGGCTACACCTTC CASSIINYGYTF
. . TRBJ1-4 TRBV10-3 TGTGCCACCGGGACCCTTCGGACGTATCATGAAAAACTGTTTTTT CATGTLRTYHEKLFF
many . TRBJ2-1 TRBV6-4 TGTGCCAGCAGTGACGACAACTCCTACAATGAGCAGTTCTTC CASSDDNSYNEQFF
. . TRBJ2-5 TRBV11-2 TGTGCCTGCAGCATCCTCGGCAGGTTAGGGACCCAGTACTTC CACSILGRLGTQYF
. . TRBJ1-2 TRBV25-1 TGTGCCAGCAGTGCTTCCACTTTCGGGGTCTATGGCTACACCTTC CASSASTFGVYGYTF
. . TRBJ1-1 TRBV7-8 TGTGCCAGCAGAAAAAGGGGTTCTGAAGCTTTCTTT CASRKRGSEAFF
many TRBD1 TRBJ2-3 TRBV7-7 TGTGCTAGCAGCCCGCGGGGGACAGGGGAGGCAGATACGCAGTATTTT CASSPRGTGEADTQYF
. . TRBJ2-5 TRBV7-2 TGTGCCAGCAGCTTAGCTAGAGAGTCCGGGGGCTTTGAGACCCAGTACTTC CASSLARESGGFETQYF